This T cell receptor beta chain was profiled in a study of cytomegalovirus exposure and HLA in healthy donors (dated 2017 in TCRdb). Background for the entire study: In an earlier analysis of under 600 of the donors, approximately 260 Gb of sequence data and 117 million unique TCR beta sequences from about 179 million T cells were reported. On average, approximately 250,000 unique TCR beta nucleotide sequences were sequenced per donor among more than 350 genotyped donors of the cohort, with roughly 18% of those sequences being non-productive. The aim of the study was to test whether cataloging public T cell receptors could identify signatures of past pathogen exposure. An earlier analysis of approximately 630 of the donors applied high-throughput TCR beta sequencing to assess whether each TCR beta V gene segment acted as functional or pseudogenic. Alongside the repertoire data, information on donor age, sex, ethnicity and CMV serostatus was compiled. An early release that covered about 600 HLA-typed donors contained about 300 gigabases of sequencing data and around 80 million unique TCR sequences. Typing coverage varied by locus: roughly 629-630 donors for A, B, C, DRB1 and DQB1; approximately 500 for DQA1; some 610 for DPA1; roughly 450 for DPB1. Among the roughly 400 genotyped donors, approximately 76% belonged to the genetic ancestry cluster associated with self-reported Caucasian donors. In a later analysis, previously published TCR beta repertoires from 500 to 750 donors were re-analyzed and high-resolution HLA genotyping was added so that TCR occurrence patterns could be studied. Rather than drawing on any new phenotypic data, the later analysis identified candidate immune exposures from TCR beta sequences and the way those sequences occurred across donors. Using immunosequencing, the study profiled T cell repertoires from about 650 subjects and related those repertoires to cytomegalovirus serostatus. To predict cytomegalovirus infection status, the study combined high-throughput TCR immunosequencing, statistical association of individual TCRs with disease status, and machine learning. HLA typing included class I and class II loci at four-digit resolution. Every repertoire in the discovery cohort had been generated on one and the same sequencing platform. Besides the first cohort of roughly 640 subjects, a separate validation cohort made up of 90 to 150 different subjects was used. A later genetic analysis used genome-wide SNP genotypes for about three fifths of the 666 donors, treating that subset as a discovery cohort. Because of strong linkage in the cohort, five DR-DQ haplotypes were treated as single units for association and clustering. Broader findings and caveats from the paper: While some public TCRs were present in many individuals, most TCR sequences turned up only very rarely across donors. Roughly uniform sequencing depth across donors was assumed in presence/absence analyses, although this assumption may not hold. Correlated functional status among segregating V segments might be attributable to linkage disequilibrium, but an unknown experimental factor could not be ruled out. A later genetic analysis reported fewer N-insertions in productive TCRs among donors in an Asian-associated ancestry cluster than the roughly 700-donor mean. A later analysis associated 17,000 or so TCR beta sequences with specific HLA alleles at a false discovery rate of 0.05. Assigning TCR associations to individual alleles was difficult when HLA alleles, especially DR and DQ, strongly co-occurred. Because counts were too low, about 15 rarely observed V segments, including chromosome 9 orphons, were left out of the earlier analysis of several hundred of the donors. A later genetic analysis associated a missense DCLRE1C variant with V-gene and J-gene trimming of TCR beta chains, and an independent cohort replicated the association. Only TCR beta chains were sequenced in this cohort, and the absence of alpha or paired-chain data limited detectable features. Compared with equally common non-associated chains, HLA-associated TCR beta chains in a later analysis were more clonally expanded and had lower generation probabilities. Because the 87-base-pair reads could not distinguish some IMGT-functional V segments, including TRBV6-2 and TRBV6-3, those segments were excluded. A further reported finding was that TCR beta sequences accurately predicted the HLA-A and HLA-B alleles for most subjects in the first cohort. According to a later analysis, most CMV-associated TCR beta chains appeared to be HLA-restricted, and the HLA associations seemed to be driven largely by CMV exposure. The authors suggested that the approach could potentially be generalized to other disease states and immunological phenotypes. In the study, 150 to 200 TCR beta chains were listed as associated with cytomegalovirus. In a later analysis, TCR association rates were found to vary across HLA loci, with the most associated TCRs seen for DRB1 alleles and the fewest for HLA-C alleles. In vitro tests confirmed that a few of the cytomegalovirus-associated TCR beta chains recognize cytomegalovirus antigens. For the cohort, immune exposure information was limited to CMV serostatus. HLA typing was unavailable for some donors at each locus, so association tests used only the typed subset. The classifier was reported to diagnose cytomegalovirus status with high specificity and sensitivity in both the original and validation cohorts. Broadly in line with IMGT annotations, most TCR beta V segments showed up in productive rearrangements about 90% or about 30% of the time in an earlier analysis of a few hundred of the donors. According to a later analysis, parvovirus B19, influenza, CMV and Epstein-Barr virus appeared linked to several top co-occurrence clusters. A cluster of highly shared sequence variants was judged likely to be a technical artifact of the sequencing pipeline.

For this chain, trimming is 3 bases at the V end and 3 bases at the J end, and the number of junction bases without a gene match is 3. CDR1 and CDR2 were assigned from the germline V gene (reference sequence) as SGHKS and YYEKEE. The CDR3 has 14 amino acids, counting the end cysteine and phenylalanine. Just CDR3 DNA is preserved here, 42 bases in frame from base 1. Receptors were amplified or captured by the immunoSEQ multiplex PCR assay. For the multiplex PCR, a mixture combining 60 forward primers for TCR Vbeta segments and 13 reverse primers for TCR Jbeta segments was used. A multiplex PCR assay on genomic DNA amplified the CDR3 region of rearranged TCR beta genes. Amplified TCR beta libraries were sequenced as 87-base-pair reads on the Illumina HiSeq System. In the paper's pipeline: A later analysis counted some 80 million unique TCR beta chains across the 666 repertoires, and around 9.9 million of these chains were shared by at least two donors. Raw reads were error-corrected and collapsed into unique sequences by a nearest-neighbor algorithm in which closely related sequences were merged to remove PCR and sequencing errors. V, D and J gene segments were assigned by aligning CDR3 sequences to IMGT reference sequences. For a sequence to be retained, at least a six-nucleotide match to both a V gene segment and a J gene segment was required. A rearrangement was called productive if the CDR3 had no stop codons and remained in frame with V and J, and every other rearrangement was called non-productive. CDR3 was defined according to IMGT convention as the region running from the second conserved V-encoded cysteine to the conserved J-encoded phenylalanine. Sequences without an unambiguous match to a single V gene segment were excluded from the earlier analysis of approximately 560 of the donors. In an earlier analysis of several hundred of the donors, V segments were called functional above 56.7% productive rearrangements and were called segregating when the between-donor standard deviation exceeded 5%. A statistical classification framework was built for diagnosing cytomegalovirus status from the catalog of TCR beta chain sequences. In a later analysis, V and J genes were assigned by comparing TCR nucleotide sequences against IMGT/GENE-DB human TR gene sequences. In a later analysis, CDR3 sequences and most-parsimonious VDJ recombination scenarios were assigned using the TCRdist pipeline. In a later analysis, each TCR beta chain was defined by its CDR3 amino acid sequence together with its V-gene family, and reads without a unique V-gene family were excluded. As a way to deal with suspected cross-contamination and a sequencing artifact, a later analysis dropped 500 to 700 nucleotide sequences that were highly shared and had low generation probability. A later analysis calculated a clonal expansion index for each public chain from normalized within-repertoire ranks of inferred template counts. A later analysis computed generation probabilities with a VDJ recombination model fitted to out-of-frame rearrangements, and checked the results against IGoR. A later analysis scored TCR-TCR, TCR-HLA and TCR-CMV co-occurrence with hypergeometric tests, applying a repertoire-size bias correction to TCR pairs. To estimate false discovery rates, a later analysis permuted the HLA or CMV assignments 20 times. In a later analysis, co-occurring TCRs were grouped using DBSCAN, and TCRdist sequence similarity was added for clustering within HLA-allele-positive subsets. Co-occurrence clustering excluded repertoires with fewer than 30,000 or more than 120,000 public chains, plus five with anomalous nucleotide sharing. The source is immuneACCESS, and TCRdb retained only in-frame sequences with V and J called. Part of the clones is not carried over; for the studies checked, unresolved V genes explain less than half of this, and the remainder is unexplained. The DNA gave D and trimming, while V, J and clone size come from that table. The sample's own table lists around 76,000 clones. Of the sample, about 0.83% falls within the top ten clones.

Concerning this clone: Its antigen is currently not known.

In total, 666 healthy bone marrow donors made up the cohort. Cohort members were all nominally healthy when sampled, although unrecorded immune exposures were likely present. The donor tested CMV seronegative, placing the donor among the roughly 340 seronegative members of the cohort. A peripheral blood sample was collected from each donor, and TCR beta sequencing was performed on peripheral blood mononuclear cells. The Qiagen DNeasy Blood Extraction Kit was used to extract genomic DNA from the blood cell samples. The V and J segments used are TRBV5-5 and TRBJ2-3; the junction holds 8 bases that match TRBD1. The sequence came from a boy younger than 18 in good health and CMV-seronegative. Sequenced input: PBMCs. CDR3 protein: CASSSGQGTDTQYF. The nucleotide sequence is given as TGTGCCAGCAGCTCCGGACAGGGAACAGATACGCAGTATTTT.